This T cell receptor (beta chain) originates from a study of T cells in narcolepsy. The repertoire was sequenced with immunoSEQ multiplex PCR; TCRdb's copy has only in-frame clones and lacks some. The sample has around 30,000 clones; 81% are singletons. The study's findings and limits: Autoreactive HCRT-specific and TRIB2-specific clonotypes were marked in same-patient CSF-versus-blood CD4+ comparisons.

Germline V gives CDR1 SGHNT, CDR2 YENEEA. The CDR3 spans 14 residues. V lost 3 bases, J lost 7 bases, and 13 bases lay in between. In the case of this clone: Its antigen is undetermined.

Sequencing was done on a sample of memory (CD45RA-) CD4+ T cells from blood. The receptor comes from a human donor in good health. This chain uses TRBV11-3 with TRBJ2-1, with TRBD2 as a possible D gene (6 bases). CDR3 in amino acids: CASSFQRVGNEQFF. CDR3 sequence (DNA): TGTGCCAGCAGCTTCCAGCGGGTGGGGAATGAGCAGTTCTTC. The variable domain in full, with the rest retrieved from reference TRBV11-3 and TRBJ2-1, is EAGVVQSPRYKIIEKKQPVAFWCNPISGHNTLYWYLQNLGQGPELLIRYENEEAVDDSQLPKDRFSAERLKGVDSTLKIQPAELGDSAVYLCASSFQRVGNEQFFGPGTRLTVL.